This T cell receptor (beta chain) is from a study of shared clonotypes between healthy human individuals (dated by TCRdb to about 2020). Some background on the complete study: A few men and two women, aged 18 to 49 years, made up the cohort. For each donor, CD4 naive and CD4 memory were each given three plates, CD8 naive was given two plates, and CD8 memory was given one plate. The study deeply sequenced blood TCR repertoires of about 5 healthy adults to estimate repertoire size and the extent of clonotype sharing between individuals. To increase sequencing depth and limit assay-specific biases, TCR repertoire library preparation and sequencing were carried out by different laboratories using diverse techniques. Each donor's leukapheresis produced roughly between roughly 0.85 and 9.5 billion PBMCs. Study-wide findings and limitations: Naive subsets generally had larger estimated clonotype richness than memory subsets did. Sampling was limited to blood, and TCR repertoires in tissue likely differ from TCR repertoires in blood. Because the study included only a small number of donors, the genetic and exposure-history diversity represented was limited. Compared with non-shared clonotypes, the clonotypes found in all four sorted-subset donors had higher generation probabilities. Even with the large sequencing depth, rarefaction of the sorted-subset datasets indicated that sequencing was incomplete. Pairwise subsampling indicated that sequencing depth was expected to affect the degree of clonotype sharing among donors. Sharing across a handful of donors was observed for approximately 5% of naive CD4, about 3.2% of naive CD8, about 2.3% of memory CD4, and over 0.3% of memory CD8 clonotypes.

The donors were healthy, HIV-negative adults with no recently reported acute infections or vaccinations. Every donor was a Caucasian adult residing in Nashville, Tennessee, USA. CD4+ T cells were enriched by magnetic negative selection; naive cells were then positively selected on CD45RA, and the negative fraction formed the memory subset. Blood was obtained by leukapheresis, after which PBMCs were separated by Ficoll-Histopaque density gradient centrifugation and cryopreserved in liquid nitrogen vapor phase. Analytical flow cytometry was used to check the purity and quantity of each magnetically sorted T cell population. Genomic DNA was isolated from every sorted fraction and measured by UV absorbance on a Nanodrop 2000c. Taken from cysteine to phenylalanine, the CDR3 has 17 residues. The kept DNA is CDR3 alone, 51 bases in frame from the first base. V lost 0 bases and J lost 0 bases; the stretch between them is 11 bases long. The germline V gene provides CDR1 SGHTA and CDR2 FQGNSA.

Using the deep immunoSEQ assay, multiplex PCR amplified TCR CDR3 regions from genomic DNA. Extracted genomic DNA from each cell subset was spread evenly across all wells of several immunoSEQ 96-well plates, with each plate serving as a replicate. Each replicate PCR for sorted subsets received roughly 0.2 ug genomic DNA, equal to roughly 30,000 T cell genomes. The purified libraries were quantified using a Qubit 3.0 fluorometer, sized with a Bioanalyzer 2100, and then quantified again using the KAPA Library Quantification kit. Each immunoSEQ 96-well plate was sequenced on its own single-read 150-cycle Illumina NextSeq 550 flow cell. The study's processing was this. The immunoSEQ output contained only junctional sequences without quality scores, so filtering could not match that applied to full-length reads. To assign V/J genes and CDR3, sequences were annotated against IMGT germline references using PyIR, a Python wrapper for IgBLAST v1.9. Reads were filtered out if the reads had weak V/J assignments (E-value above 1e-6), no CDR3, stop codons, out-of-frame junctions, or ambiguous translated residues. V3J clonotypes were defined as sequences sharing the same inferred V gene, J gene, and CDR3 amino acid sequence. Percentage overlap between repertoires was computed as shared unique clonotypes divided by the size of the smaller repertoire. RTK rarefaction, the Chao1 estimator, and Recon v2.1 estimates of unobserved clonotypes were used to assess repertoire richness. Generation probabilities were computed with OLGA for all TCRbeta clonotypes obtained by the gDNA method from four donors. TCRdb provides this immuneACCESS table in a form limited to in-frame rearrangements. Some clones are lacking; in checked studies, under half of them reflect an unresolved V gene, and why the rest are absent is not known. V and J calls plus clone size are reproduced from that table; the DNA served to infer D and trimming. The sample records approximately 340,000 clones, over 70% of which are singletons. Of the sample, roughly a tenth is held by the ten largest clones.

Only a few counts were recorded for this clone. Its antigen remains undetermined. One base away there is no much larger clone; base qualities are not given. Other DNA sequences in this sample translate to the same CDR3. This receptor was identified in a man younger than 40 in good health. The sequenced sample was memory CD4+ T cells sorted from blood. This sample's cell subset or site label indicates: CD45RA-negative fraction. The rearranged chain carries TRBV7-2 and TRBJ1-4; D gene: possibly TRBD1, on 5 matching bases. The base sequence is TGTGCCAGCAGCTTAGCAGGGGCCGGGACAACTAATGAAAAACTGTTTTTT. This translates into CASSLAGAGTTNEKLFF.